Below are 12 T cell receptor beta chains sequenced from a single sample in a study of identical twins. TCRdb re-called the 5' RACE reads through MiXCR, storing one row per CDR3 protein. The sample carries under 350,000 distinct CDR3 sequences, roughly 8.6% recorded once. These data are also associated with another study on yellow fever vaccine responses in identical twins.

Sequencing used CD8+ T cells sorted from blood. The origin of the receptors is a young woman in good health.

A few counts support this clonotype. The CDR3 nucleotides read TGTGCCAGCAGTTTCCCCTCCACAGGGCTTTCGTACGAGCAGTACTTC. Amino acid sequence: CASSFPSTGLSYEQYF. The chain joins TRBV28 to TRBJ2-7, with D possibly being TRBD1 (6 bases). Germline CDR1 reads MDHEN; CDR2 reads SYDVKM. Trimming removed 3 bases from V and 4 bases from J, with 19 bases in between. The CDR3 is 16 amino acids. The variable domain in full, with the rest retrieved from reference TRBV28 and TRBJ2-7, is DVKVTQSSRYLVKRTGEKVFLECVQDMDHENMFWYRQDPGLGLRLIYFSYDVKMKEKGDIPEGYSVSREKKERFSLILESASTNQTSMYLCASSFPSTGLSYEQYFGPGTRLTVT.

The chain has TRBV27 and TRBJ1-4; TRBD1 matches at 7 bases. Germline V CDR1 and CDR2: MNHEY, SMNVEV (reference sequence). V was clipped by 3 bases and J by 15 bases; unmatched bases: 10. CDR3 length: 13 residues. DNA for the CDR3: TGTGCCAGCAGTTTCACGACAGGGTCTATGATGTTTTTT. Translating it yields CASSFTTGSMMFF.

The V call is TRBV11-2, the J call TRBJ2-1; 8 bases align to TRBD2. Germline V gene lookup returns CDR1 SGHAT and CDR2 FQNNGV. V shed 5 bases, J shed 8 bases, and the junction held 14 bases outside the gene matches. This CDR3 has 16 residues. The CDR3 nucleotides read TGTGCCAGCAGCCGACCTGTGGGACTAGAGTACGATGAGCAGTTCTTC. Protein sequence: CASSRPVGLEYDEQFF.

Note on this clonotype: A much larger clone differs by one base, so this may be a read error. The chain couples TRBV28 to TRBJ2-5; the D is unclear. The CDR3 sequence is 14 residues long. V gave up 6 bases and J gave up 1 base, with 12 bases separating them. Germline-derived CDR1 and CDR2 are MDHEN and SYDVKM. The chain's CDR3 is CASSPDGTQETQYF. As DNA, the CDR3 is TGTGCCAGCAGCCCCGATGGAACCCAAGAGACCCAGTACTTC.

The chain carries TRBV5-1 and TRBJ2-1; 10 bases fit TRBD2. The CDR3 has 16 residues. Germline values: CDR1 SGHRS, CDR2 YFSETQ. J gave up 4 bases and V 4 bases, and 8 bases lay outside the gene matches. The CDR3 loop reads CASSIRAGGFYNEQFF. The CDR3 DNA sequence: TGCGCCAGCAGCATCCGAGCGGGAGGGTTTTACAATGAGCAGTTCTTC.

Many counts were recorded for this clonotype. The chain uses TRBV12-3 or TRBV12-4 and TRBJ2-7, with 10 bases that match TRBD2. V lost 3 bases to trimming and J lost 3 bases; unmatched junction nucleotides: 11. This CDR3 has 17 amino acids. For the CDR3, the DNA is TGTGCCAGCAGTTTTTTTAGGTTAGCGGGGGGACTCTACGAGCAGTACTTC. This encodes CASSFFRLAGGLYEQYF.

This clonotype was detected only once. This rearrangement joins TRBV27 to TRBJ2-7; the D call may be TRBD1 or TRBD2 (5 bases each). The CDR3 is 14 residues long. Trimming stripped 3 bases from V and 6 bases from J, with 15 bases between. Per germline, CDR1 MNHEY and CDR2 SMNVEV (reference sequence). The CDR3 here is CASSLGVAWREQYF. The CDR3 DNA sequence: TGTGCCAGCAGTTTGGGGGTTGCTTGGCGCGAGCAGTACTTC.

V usage is TRBV3-1 and J usage is TRBJ2-7, with D perhaps TRBD2 (5 bases). Germline CDR1 is LGHDT and CDR2 is YNNKEL (reference sequence). V lost 4 bases, J lost 2 bases, and 18 bases lay in between. This CDR3 comprises 16 residues. The CDR3 reads CASSRNEGKRPYEQYF. CDR3 in DNA: TGTGCCAGCAGCCGGAATGAGGGAAAGAGACCCTACGAGCAGTACTTC.

This clonotype was recorded many times. The V and J genes are TRBV12-3 or TRBV12-4 and TRBJ1-3; D call uncertain. This CDR3 contains 14 residues. V lost 4 bases and J 4 bases, leaving 11 bases between the germline ends. CDR3 in amino acids: CASSSTIQGNTIYF. CDR3 bases: TGTGCCAGCAGTTCAACCATTCAGGGAAACACCATATATTTT.

The gene calls are TRBV25-1 and TRBJ2-5; 7 bases align to TRBD1. With V trimmed by 6 bases and J by 3 bases, 4 bases remained unmatched. Germline V gene lookup returns CDR1 MGHDK and CDR2 SYGVNS. This CDR3 is 13 amino acids long. DNA for the CDR3: TGTGCCAGCAGAGCTACAGGGGAAGAGACCCAGTACTTC. Its translation is CASRATGEETQYF.

This clonotype was recorded many times. V usage is TRBV13 and J usage is TRBJ2-7; D is uncertain. This CDR3 comprises 12 residues. V lost 7 bases to trimming and J lost 7 bases, with 14 bases between them. Germline V gives CDR1 PRHDT, CDR2 FYEKMQ (reference sequence). Here the CDR3 DNA reads TGTGCCAGCAAACTTTCGATGGGTGAGCAGTACTTC. It translates to CASKLSMGEQYF.

This clonotype was counted ten times or more. The chain links TRBV5-1 to TRBJ2-1; D possibly corresponds to TRBD2 (6 bases). The CDR3 length is 15 residues. From germline, CDR1 is SGHRS and CDR2 YFSETQ. V lost 3 bases to trimming and J lost 4 bases, with 14 bases between them. For the CDR3, the DNA is TGCGCCAGCAGCTATGGGGATAGCGGTTACAATGAGCAGTTCTTC. Its translation is CASSYGDSGYNEQFF.